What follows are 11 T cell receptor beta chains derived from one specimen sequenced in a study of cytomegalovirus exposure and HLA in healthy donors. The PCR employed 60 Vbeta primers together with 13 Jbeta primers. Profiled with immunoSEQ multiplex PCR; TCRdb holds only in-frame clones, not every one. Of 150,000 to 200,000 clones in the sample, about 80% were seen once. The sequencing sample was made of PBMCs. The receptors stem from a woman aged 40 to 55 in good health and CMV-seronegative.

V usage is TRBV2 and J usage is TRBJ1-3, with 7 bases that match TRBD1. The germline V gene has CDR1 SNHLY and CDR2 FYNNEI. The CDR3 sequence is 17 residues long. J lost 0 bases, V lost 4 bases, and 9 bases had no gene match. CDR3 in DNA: TGTGCCAGCAGTGGCCCCCGGACAGGAGGCTCTGGAAACACCATATATTTT. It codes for CASSGPRTGGSGNTIYF.

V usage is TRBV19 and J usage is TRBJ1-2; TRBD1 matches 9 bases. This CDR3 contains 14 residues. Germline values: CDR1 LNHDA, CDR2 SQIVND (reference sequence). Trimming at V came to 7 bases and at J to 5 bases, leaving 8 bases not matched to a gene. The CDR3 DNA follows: TGTGCCAGTACTCTACAGGGGGCGCGGTATGGCTACACCTTC. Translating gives CASTLQGARYGYTF.

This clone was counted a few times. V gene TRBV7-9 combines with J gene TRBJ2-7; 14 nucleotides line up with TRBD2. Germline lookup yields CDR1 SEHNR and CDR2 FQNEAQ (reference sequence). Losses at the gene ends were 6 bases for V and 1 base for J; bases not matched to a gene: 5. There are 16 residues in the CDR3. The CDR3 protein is CASSSGLAGGSYEQYF. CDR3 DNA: TGTGCCAGCAGTTCAGGACTAGCGGGAGGATCCTACGAGCAGTACTTC.

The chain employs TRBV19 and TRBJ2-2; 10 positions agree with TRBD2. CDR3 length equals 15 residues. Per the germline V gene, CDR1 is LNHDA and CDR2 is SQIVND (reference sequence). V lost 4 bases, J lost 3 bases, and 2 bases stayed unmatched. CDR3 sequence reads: CASSNLAGDTGELFF. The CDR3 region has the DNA TGTGCCAGTAGTAACCTAGCGGGGGACACCGGGGAGCTGTTTTTT.

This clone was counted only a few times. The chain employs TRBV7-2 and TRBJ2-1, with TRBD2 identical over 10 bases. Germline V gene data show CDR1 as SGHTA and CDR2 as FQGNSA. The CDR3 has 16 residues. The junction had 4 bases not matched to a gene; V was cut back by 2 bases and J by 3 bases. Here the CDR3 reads CASSLRTSGIYNEQFF. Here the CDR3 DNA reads TGTGCCAGCAGCTTAAGGACTAGCGGAATCTACAATGAGCAGTTCTTC.

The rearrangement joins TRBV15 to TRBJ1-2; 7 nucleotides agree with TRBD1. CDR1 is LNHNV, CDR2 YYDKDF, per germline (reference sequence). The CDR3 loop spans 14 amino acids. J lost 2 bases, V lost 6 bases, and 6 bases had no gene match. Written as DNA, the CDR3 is TGTGCCACCAGAGCACAGGGGAGCAACTATGGCTACACCTTC. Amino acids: CATRAQGSNYGYTF.

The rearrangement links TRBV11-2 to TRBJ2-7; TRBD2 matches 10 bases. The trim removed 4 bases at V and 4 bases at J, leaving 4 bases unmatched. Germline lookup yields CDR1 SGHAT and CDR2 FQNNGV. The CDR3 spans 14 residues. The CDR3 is CASSYVAGGYEQYF. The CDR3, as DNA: TGTGCCAGCAGCTATGTAGCGGGGGGTTACGAGCAGTACTTC.

The CDR3 loop reads CASSIPLAGGPRSTGELFF. CDR3 DNA: TGTGCCAGCAGTATCCCACTAGCGGGGGGCCCTCGGAGCACCGGGGAGCTGTTTTTT. The V call is TRBV27, the J call TRBJ2-2, with 12 positions matching TRBD2. The CDR3 consists of 19 residues. V dropped 5 bases and J dropped 4; count of bases not matched to a gene: 14. CDR1 and CDR2 (germline): MNHEY, SMNVEV (reference sequence).

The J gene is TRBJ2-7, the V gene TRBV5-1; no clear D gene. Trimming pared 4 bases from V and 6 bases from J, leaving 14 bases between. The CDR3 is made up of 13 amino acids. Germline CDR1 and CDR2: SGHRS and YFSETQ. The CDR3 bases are TGCGCCAGCAGCCGAGCAGACACGGTCGAGCAGTACTTC. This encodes CASSRADTVEQYF.

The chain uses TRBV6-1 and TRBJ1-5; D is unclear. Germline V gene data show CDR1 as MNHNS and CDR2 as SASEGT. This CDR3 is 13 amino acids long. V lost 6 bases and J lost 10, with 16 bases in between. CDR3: CASSETTLDPQHF. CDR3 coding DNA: TGTGCCAGCAGCGAGACTACCCTAGACCCCCAGCATTTT.

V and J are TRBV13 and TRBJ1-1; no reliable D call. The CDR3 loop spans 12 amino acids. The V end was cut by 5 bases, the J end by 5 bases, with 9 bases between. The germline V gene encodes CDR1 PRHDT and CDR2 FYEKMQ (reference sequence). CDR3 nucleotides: TGTGCCAGCAGCCCACTCGGGACTGAAGCTTTCTTT. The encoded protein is CASSPLGTEAFF. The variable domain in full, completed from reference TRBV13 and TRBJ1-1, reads AAGVIQSPRHLIKEKRETATLKCYPIPRHDTVYWYQQGPGQDPQFLISFYEKMQSDKGSIPDRFSAQQFSDYHSELNMSSLELGDSALYFCASSPLGTEAFFGQGTRLTVV.